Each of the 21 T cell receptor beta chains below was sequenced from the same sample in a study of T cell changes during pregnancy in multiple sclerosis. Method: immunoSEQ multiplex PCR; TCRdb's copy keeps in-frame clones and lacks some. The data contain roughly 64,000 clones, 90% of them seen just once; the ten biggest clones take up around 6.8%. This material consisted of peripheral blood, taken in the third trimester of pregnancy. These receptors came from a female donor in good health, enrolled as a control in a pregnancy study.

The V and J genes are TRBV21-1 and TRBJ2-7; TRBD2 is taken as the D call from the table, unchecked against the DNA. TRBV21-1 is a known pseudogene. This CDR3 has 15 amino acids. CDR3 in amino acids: CASSKAGTSGDEQYF. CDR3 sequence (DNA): TGTGCCAGCAGCAAAGCAGGGACTAGCGGGGACGAGCAGTACTTC.

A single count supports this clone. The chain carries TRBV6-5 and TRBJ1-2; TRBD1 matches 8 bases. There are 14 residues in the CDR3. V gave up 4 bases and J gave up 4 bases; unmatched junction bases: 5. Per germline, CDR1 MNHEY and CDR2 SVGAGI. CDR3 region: CASSSPGQAYGYTF. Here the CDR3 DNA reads TGTGCCAGCAGTTCTCCGGGACAGGCCTATGGCTACACCTTC.

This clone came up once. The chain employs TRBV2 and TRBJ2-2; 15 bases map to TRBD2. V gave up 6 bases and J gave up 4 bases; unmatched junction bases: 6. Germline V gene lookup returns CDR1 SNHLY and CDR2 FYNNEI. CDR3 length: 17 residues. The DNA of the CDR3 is TGTGCCAGCAGAGCCGGGACTAGCGGGGGGCCCACCGGGGAGCTGTTTTTT. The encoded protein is CASRAGTSGGPTGELFF.

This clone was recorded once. Here the CDR3 reads CASSAGLAAKQYF. CDR3 nucleotide sequence: TGTGCCAGCAGCGCGGGACTAGCGGCTAAGCAGTATTTT. This chain uses TRBV14 with TRBJ2-3, with TRBD2 identical over 11 bases. The CDR3 runs 13 residues. The V and J ends lost 5 bases and 11 bases, in that order; junction bases with no gene match: 6. Germline loops: CDR1 SGHDN, CDR2 FVKESK. Supplemented by reference TRBV14 and TRBJ2-3, the full variable domain reads EAGVTQFPSHSVIEKGQTVTLRCDPISGHDNLYWYRRVMGKEIKFLLHFVKESKQDESGMPNNRFLAERTGGTYSTLKVQPAELEDSGVYFCASSAGLAAKQYFGPGTRLTVL.

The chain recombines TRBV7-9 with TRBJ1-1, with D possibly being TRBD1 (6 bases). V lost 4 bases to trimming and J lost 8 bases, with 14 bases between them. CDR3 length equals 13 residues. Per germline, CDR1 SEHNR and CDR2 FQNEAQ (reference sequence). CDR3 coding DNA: TGTGCCAGCAGCTATCCCGGGGGGGCGGAAGCTTTCTTT. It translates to CASSYPGGAEAFF.

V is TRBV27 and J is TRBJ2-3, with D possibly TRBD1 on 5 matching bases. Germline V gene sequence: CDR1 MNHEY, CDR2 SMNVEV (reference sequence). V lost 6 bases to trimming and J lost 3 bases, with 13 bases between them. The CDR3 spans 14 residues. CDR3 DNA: TGTGCCAGCAGACTTACAGGCTTTACAGATACGCAGTATTTT. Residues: CASRLTGFTDTQYF.

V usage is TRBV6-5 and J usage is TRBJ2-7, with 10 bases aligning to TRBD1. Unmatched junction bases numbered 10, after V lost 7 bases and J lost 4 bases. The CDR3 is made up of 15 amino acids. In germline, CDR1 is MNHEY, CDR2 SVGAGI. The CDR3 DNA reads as TGTGCCAGCAACCCCGGGGACAGGGGCGGGTACGAGCAGTACTTC. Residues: CASNPGDRGGYEQYF.

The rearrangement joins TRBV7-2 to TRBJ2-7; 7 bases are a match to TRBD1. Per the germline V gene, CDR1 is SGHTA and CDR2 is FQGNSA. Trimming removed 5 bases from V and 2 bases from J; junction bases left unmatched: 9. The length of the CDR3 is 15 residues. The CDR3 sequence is CASSLPGDSTYEQYF. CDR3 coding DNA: TGTGCCAGCAGCCTCCCCGGGGACAGTACCTACGAGCAGTACTTC.

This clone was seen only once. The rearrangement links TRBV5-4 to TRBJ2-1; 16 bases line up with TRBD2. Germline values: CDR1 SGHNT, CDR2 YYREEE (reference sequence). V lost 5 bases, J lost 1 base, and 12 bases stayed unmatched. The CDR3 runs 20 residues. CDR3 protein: CASRRGGTSGRAGSYNEQFF. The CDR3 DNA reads TGTGCCAGCAGACGCGGGGGGACTAGCGGGAGGGCCGGGTCCTACAATGAGCAGTTCTTC.

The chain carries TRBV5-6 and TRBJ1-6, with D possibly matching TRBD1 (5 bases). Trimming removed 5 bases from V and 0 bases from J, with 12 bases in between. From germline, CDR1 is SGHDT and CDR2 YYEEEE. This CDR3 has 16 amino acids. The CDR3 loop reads CASRQEGSSYNSPLHF. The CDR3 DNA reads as TGTGCCAGCAGACAGGAGGGGAGCTCCTATAATTCACCCCTCCACTTT. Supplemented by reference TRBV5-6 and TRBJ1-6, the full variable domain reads DAGVTQSPTHLIKTRGQQVTLRCSPKSGHDTVSWYQQALGQGPQFIFQYYEEEERQRGNFPDRFSGHQFPNYSSELNVNALLLGDSALYLCASRQEGSSYNSPLHFGNGTRLTVT.

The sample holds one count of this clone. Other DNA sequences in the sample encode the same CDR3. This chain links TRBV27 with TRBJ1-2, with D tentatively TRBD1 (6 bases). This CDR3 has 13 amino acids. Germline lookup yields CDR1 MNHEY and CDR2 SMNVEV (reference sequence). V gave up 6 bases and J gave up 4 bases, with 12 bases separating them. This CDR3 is CASSLQGSYGYTF. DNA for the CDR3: TGTGCCAGCAGCCTACAGGGATCCTATGGCTACACCTTC.

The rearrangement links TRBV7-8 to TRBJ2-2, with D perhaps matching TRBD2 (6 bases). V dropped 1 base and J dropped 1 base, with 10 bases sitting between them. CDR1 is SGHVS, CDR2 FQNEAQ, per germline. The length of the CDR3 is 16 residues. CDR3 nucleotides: TGTGCCAGCAGCTTAGTGGTAGCGGTGAACACCGGGGAGCTGTTTTTT. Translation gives CASSLVVAVNTGELFF.

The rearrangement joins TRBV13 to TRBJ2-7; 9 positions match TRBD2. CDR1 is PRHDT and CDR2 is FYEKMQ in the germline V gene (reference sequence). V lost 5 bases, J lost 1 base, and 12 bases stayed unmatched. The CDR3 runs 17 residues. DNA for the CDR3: TGTGCCAGCAGCCCCCGGGGGCGGCGGGAGGGATCCTACGAGCAGTACTTC. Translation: CASSPRGRREGSYEQYF.

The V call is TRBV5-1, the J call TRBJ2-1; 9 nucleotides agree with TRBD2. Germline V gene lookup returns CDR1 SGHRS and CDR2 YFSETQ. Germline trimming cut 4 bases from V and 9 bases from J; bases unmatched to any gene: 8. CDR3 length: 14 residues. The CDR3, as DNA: TGCGCCAGCAGCGAGCCTAGCGGGAAGGGTGAGCAGTTCTTC. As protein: CASSEPSGKGEQFF.

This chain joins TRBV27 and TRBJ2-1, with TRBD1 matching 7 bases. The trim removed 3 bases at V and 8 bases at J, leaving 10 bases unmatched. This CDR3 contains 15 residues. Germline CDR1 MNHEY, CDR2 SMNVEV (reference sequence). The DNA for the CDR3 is TGTGCCAGCAGTTTTGACAGGGCGTTTGTGGATGAGCAGTTCTTC. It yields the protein CASSFDRAFVDEQFF.

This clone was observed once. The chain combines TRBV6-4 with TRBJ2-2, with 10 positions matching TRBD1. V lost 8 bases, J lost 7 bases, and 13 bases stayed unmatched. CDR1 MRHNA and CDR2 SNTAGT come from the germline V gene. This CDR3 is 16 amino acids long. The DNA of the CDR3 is TGTGCCAGCCGTCCGGGACAGGGGACAGTCCACGGGGAGCTGTTTTTT. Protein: CASRPGQGTVHGELFF.

CDR3 bases: TGTGCCATCAGTGAGCCCTCCTCCCTCCTAGCGGCCGAGCAGTACTTC. It encodes CAISEPSSLLAAEQYF. The V gene is TRBV10-3, the J gene TRBJ2-7; 7 bases align to TRBD2. With V trimmed by 2 bases and J by 6 bases, 13 bases remained unmatched. The CDR3 runs to 16 residues. Germline-derived CDR1 and CDR2 are ENHRY and SYGVKD.

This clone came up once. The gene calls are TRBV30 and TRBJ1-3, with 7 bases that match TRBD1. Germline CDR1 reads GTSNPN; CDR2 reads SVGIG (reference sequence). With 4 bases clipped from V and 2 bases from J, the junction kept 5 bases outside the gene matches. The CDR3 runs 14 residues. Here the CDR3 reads CAWTPGTAGNTIYF. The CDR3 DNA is TGTGCCTGGACCCCCGGGACAGCTGGAAACACCATATATTTT.

CDR3 residues: CASSIATGETQYF. The DNA of the CDR3 is TGTGCCAGTAGTATCGCGACAGGAGAGACCCAGTACTTC. The V call is TRBV19, the J call TRBJ2-5; tentative D call: TRBD1 (6 bases). CDR3 length: 13 residues. Per germline, CDR1 LNHDA and CDR2 SQIVND (reference sequence). The V and J ends lost 3 bases and 4 bases respectively, with 9 bases between them.

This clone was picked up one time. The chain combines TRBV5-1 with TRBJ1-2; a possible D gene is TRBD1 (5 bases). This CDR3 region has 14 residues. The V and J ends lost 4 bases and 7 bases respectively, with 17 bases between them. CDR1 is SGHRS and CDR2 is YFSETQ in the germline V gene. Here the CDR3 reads CASSGEGMRGGYTF. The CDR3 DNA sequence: TGCGCCAGCAGCGGGGAGGGTATGAGGGGTGGCTACACCTTC.

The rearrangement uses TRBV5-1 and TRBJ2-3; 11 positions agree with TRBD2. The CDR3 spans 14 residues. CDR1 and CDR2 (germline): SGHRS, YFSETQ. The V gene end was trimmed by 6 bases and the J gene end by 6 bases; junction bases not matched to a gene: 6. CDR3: CASTLAGGSDTQYF. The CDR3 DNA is TGCGCCAGCACTCTAGCGGGGGGATCCGATACGCAGTATTTT.